These 25 T cell receptor beta chains were all obtained from the same sample, sequenced in a study of control samples from healthy donors and cancer patients. TCRdb keeps only in-frame clones here, not all; method: immunoSEQ multiplex PCR. The sample contains more than 65,000 clones, around 90% of which appear only once. The sequencing sample was made of PBMCs. Source of these receptors: a woman aged 55-69 years with head and neck cancer.

This clone has only one observation. The chain links TRBV7-2 to TRBJ2-4; possible D gene TRBD2, 5 bases. Per the germline V gene, CDR1 is SGHTA and CDR2 is FQGNSA. The CDR3 runs to 13 residues. The germline V and J ends were trimmed by 4 bases and 8 bases, with 12 bases remaining between them. DNA for the CDR3: TGTGCCAGCAGCTCTCCTGGAGCGGACATTCAGTACTTC. Encoded protein: CASSSPGADIQYF.

This chain links TRBV5-1 with TRBJ2-1, with 9 bases matching TRBD1. V was clipped by 2 bases and J by 4 bases; unmatched bases: 4. The CDR3 is 15 amino acids. CDR1 and CDR2 from the germline V gene are SGHRS and YFSETQ. CDR3 in amino acids: CASSFSGQGYNEQFF. For the CDR3, the DNA is TGCGCCAGCAGCTTTTCCGGACAGGGGTACAATGAGCAGTTCTTC.

This clone occurred a few times. The chain recombines TRBV6-5 with TRBJ1-3; D unclear. This CDR3 spans 13 amino acids. Germline lookup yields CDR1 MNHEY and CDR2 SVGAGI. Trimming removed 7 bases at V and 0 bases at J, with 7 bases between. The CDR3 loop is CASMRSSGNTIYF. In DNA form, the CDR3 reads TGTGCCAGCATGCGGTCCTCTGGAAACACCATATATTTT.

This chain links TRBV18 with TRBJ1-1; D remains ambiguous. Germline V gene lookup returns CDR1 KGHSH and CDR2 LQKENI. V lost 4 bases, J lost 0 bases, and 6 bases lay in between. The CDR3 runs 13 residues. CDR3 sequence reads: CASSLQVNTEAFF. CDR3 nucleotide sequence: TGTGCCAGCTCACTTCAGGTGAACACTGAAGCTTTCTTT.

The chain links TRBV3-1 (or the pseudogene TRBV3-2) to TRBJ2-7; D possibly corresponds to TRBD2 (6 bases). V was cut by 0 bases and J by 0 bases, with 18 bases left in between. The CDR3 length is 18 residues. Germline values: CDR1 LGHDT, CDR2 YNNKEL (reference sequence). The DNA for the CDR3 is TGTGCCAGCAGCCAAGAGGGGTCTAGGCTAGCGCGCTCCTACGAGCAGTACTTC. Its translation is CASSQEGSRLARSYEQYF.

The V gene is TRBV5-1, the J gene TRBJ2-1; 11 bases are shared with TRBD2. This CDR3 spans 16 amino acids. The germline V gene encodes CDR1 SGHRS and CDR2 YFSETQ. V was pared by 3 bases and J by 4 bases, with 6 bases of the junction left unmatched. For the CDR3, the DNA is TGCGCCAGCAGCTCTGAACTAGCGGGGGAATACAATGAGCAGTTCTTC. Protein: CASSSELAGEYNEQFF.

This chain links TRBV14 with TRBJ2-7; 10 nucleotides align to TRBD2. Germline CDR1 reads SGHDN; CDR2 reads FVKESK. This CDR3 is built from 15 residues. Trimming took 5 bases from V and 2 from J; bases not matched to a gene: 6. As DNA, the CDR3 is TGTGCCAGCAGCGAAGGACTAGCGGTCACCTACGAGCAGTACTTC. This sequence encodes CASSEGLAVTYEQYF.

The CDR3, as DNA: TGTGCCAGCAGCTTTTCACCGAACACTGAAGCTTTCTTT. Protein sequence: CASSFSPNTEAFF. This chain links TRBV5-4 with TRBJ1-1; no definite D call. V was pared by 2 bases and J by 1 base, with 6 bases between. Germline V CDR1 and CDR2: SGHNT, YYREEE (reference sequence). CDR3 size: 13 residues.

V and J are TRBV21-1 and TRBJ2-1; TRBD2 is taken as the D call from the table, unchecked against the DNA. TRBV21-1 is described as a pseudogene. The CDR3 is 15 residues long. The CDR3 nucleotides are TGTGCCAGCAGCAGAGCGGGAGGGCCTTCAAATGAGCAGTTCTTC. Encoded protein: CASSRAGGPSNEQFF.

This clone was seen a few times. The chain carries TRBV11-2 and TRBJ1-5; D is unresolved. The germline V gene has CDR1 SGHAT and CDR2 FQNNGV. There are 15 residues in the CDR3. The V gene lost 0 bases and the J gene lost 6 bases, with 12 bases spanning the gap. CDR3 coding DNA: TGTGCCAGCAGCTTAGATAATGGGGTCAGTCAGCCCCAGCATTTT. Its protein product is CASSLDNGVSQPQHF.

The V and J genes are TRBV5-4 and TRBJ1-1; the D is unclear. This CDR3 has 13 residues. CDR1 SGHNT and CDR2 YYREEE come from the germline V gene (reference sequence). V was pared by 0 bases and J by 11 bases, with 14 bases between. CDR3 sequence: CASSLDGVLYAFF. The CDR3 coding sequence is TGTGCCAGCAGCTTGGATGGGGTTCTCTATGCTTTCTTT.

A few counts support this clone. V usage is TRBV10-3 and J usage is TRBJ1-1; 7 bases agree with TRBD1. CDR1 is ENHRY, CDR2 SYGVKD, per germline. This CDR3 contains 16 residues. V lost 4 bases, J lost 3 bases, and 11 bases stayed unmatched. CDR3 in DNA: TGTGCCATCAGTGGGACACAGGGGAAAGGGTACACTGAAGCTTTCTTT. Residues: CAISGTQGKGYTEAFF.

This sequence joins TRBV5-6 and TRBJ2-3; perhaps TRBD1 as D (5 bases). The CDR3 runs to 16 residues. Germline V lookup: CDR1 SGHDT, CDR2 YYEEEE. Deletions cut 2 bases from V and 3 bases from J, with 16 bases between. Written as DNA, the CDR3 is TGTGCCAGCAGCTTTTACCAGGGCCTGATAACAGATACGCAGTATTTT. Its translation is CASSFYQGLITDTQYF.

The gene calls are TRBV9 and TRBJ2-2, with D possibly matching TRBD2 (5 bases). Germline lookup yields CDR1 SGDLS and CDR2 YYNGEE. The V gene lost 0 bases and the J gene lost 1 base, with 10 bases spanning the gap. The CDR3 runs to 16 residues. CDR3 loop: CASSVASRENTGELFF. The CDR3 coding sequence is TGTGCCAGCAGCGTAGCATCCCGGGAGAACACCGGGGAGCTGTTTTTT.

The chain has TRBV6-4 and TRBJ2-2; 9 nucleotides line up with TRBD2. From germline, CDR1 is MRHNA and CDR2 SNTAGT. With 1 base clipped from V and 7 bases from J, the junction kept 1 base outside the gene matches. The CDR3 is made up of 14 amino acids. CDR3 DNA sequence: TGTGCCAGCAGTGACTTTAGCGGGAGCGGGGAGCTGTTTTTT. It specifies CASSDFSGSGELFF.

The chain employs TRBV3-1 (or the pseudogene TRBV3-2) and TRBJ1-3, with unresolved D. With 0 bases removed from V and 4 bases from J, the gap between germline ends came to 7 bases. The CDR3 runs to 14 residues. Germline values: CDR1 LGHDT, CDR2 YNNKEL (reference sequence). The CDR3 region is CASSQESGGNTIYF. CDR3 bases: TGTGCCAGCAGCCAAGAATCGGGAGGAAACACCATATATTTT.

V is TRBV7-2 and J is TRBJ1-5; D may be TRBD1 (5 bases). The V end was cut by 2 bases, the J end by 0 bases, with 11 bases between. The V gene's germline CDR1 is SGHTA and CDR2 FQGNSA. This CDR3 has 16 residues. CDR3 sequence: CASSLLGESSNQPQHF. CDR3 bases: TGTGCCAGCAGCTTATTGGGGGAATCTAGCAATCAGCCCCAGCATTTT.

V is TRBV18 and J is TRBJ1-2; no clear D gene. Germline V gene lookup returns CDR1 KGHSH and CDR2 LQKENI. Deletions cut 6 bases from V and 5 bases from J, with 19 bases between. The length of the CDR3 is 15 residues. The DNA of the CDR3 is TGTGCCAGCTCGAACCAAGATGAGAGGGCTTATGGCTACACCTTC. Protein: CASSNQDERAYGYTF.

With respect to this clone: The junction departs from germline at one end; a sequencing error may be responsible. The gene calls are TRBV7-3 and TRBJ2-7; 12 bases fit TRBD2. The germline V gene encodes CDR1 SGHTA and CDR2 FQGTGA. This CDR3 has 15 amino acids. This chain's CDR3 is CASTLMTSGSYEQYF. The CDR3 nucleotides read TGTGCCAGCACCTTAATGACTAGCGGGAGCTACGAGCAGTACTTC.

The chain joins TRBV28 to TRBJ1-2; D gene uncertain. Trimming removed 2 bases at V and 6 bases at J, with 13 bases between. Germline values: CDR1 MDHEN, CDR2 SYDVKM. This CDR3 is 14 amino acids long. The CDR3 loop reads CASSLGRATDGYTF. Written as DNA, the CDR3 is TGTGCCAGCAGTTTAGGACGGGCGACGGATGGCTACACCTTC.

On this clone itself: This specimen includes other DNA sequences encoding the same CDR3. The chain carries TRBV18 and TRBJ1-1; 8 bases line up with TRBD1. CDR3 length equals 13 residues. V shed 5 bases, J shed 3 bases, and the junction held 2 bases outside the gene matches. CDR1 KGHSH and CDR2 LQKENI come from the germline V gene. CDR3 region: CASSTTGDTEAFF. The CDR3 DNA follows: TGTGCCAGCTCAACGACAGGGGACACTGAAGCTTTCTTT. Using reference TRBV18 and TRBJ1-1 for the parts outside the CDR3, the full variable domain is NAGVMQNPRHLVRRRGQEARLRCSPMKGHSHVYWYRQLPEEGLKFMVYLQKENIIDESGMPKERFSAEFPKEGPSILRIQQVVRGDSAAYFCASSTTGDTEAFFGQGTRLTVV.

The chain is built from TRBV5-4 and TRBJ2-1, with D perhaps TRBD2 (6 bases). The CDR3 loop spans 15 amino acids. V dropped 0 bases and J dropped 3 bases, with 10 bases sitting between them. Germline assignment: CDR1 SGHNT and CDR2 YYREEE (reference sequence). In DNA form, the CDR3 reads TGTGCCAGCAGCTTGGACCCAGCGGGCTACAATGAGCAGTTCTTC. Its translation: CASSLDPAGYNEQFF. Drawing the rest from reference TRBV5-4 and TRBJ2-1, the complete variable domain is ETGVTQSPTHLIKTRGQQVTLRCSSQSGHNTVSWYQQALGQGPQFIFQYYREEENGRGNFPPRFSGLQFPNYSSELNVNALELDDSALYLCASSLDPAGYNEQFFGPGTRLTVL.

The rearrangement uses TRBV27 and TRBJ2-1, with 8 bases fitting TRBD2. The CDR3 length is 13 residues. CDR1 and CDR2 from the germline V gene are MNHEY and SMNVEV (reference sequence). The trim removed 10 bases at V and 2 bases at J, leaving 4 bases unmatched. CDR3 in DNA: TGTGCCACCACTAGCGGTCCCTACAATGAGCAGTTCTTC. This encodes CATTSGPYNEQFF.

The sample holds a few counts of this clone. The chain has TRBV3-1 (or the pseudogene TRBV3-2) and TRBJ2-5, with a possible D match to TRBD2 (6 bases). The CDR3 totals 17 residues. V lost 4 bases to trimming and J lost 0 bases, with 18 bases between them. Germline V gene lookup returns CDR1 LGHDT and CDR2 YNNKEL (reference sequence). The CDR3 spells CASSLTHIRTNQETQYF. The CDR3 bases are TGTGCCAGCAGCCTTACCCACATAAGGACTAACCAAGAGACCCAGTACTTC.

The chain carries TRBV5-1 and TRBJ2-2; D perhaps matches TRBD2 (5 bases). The V gene's germline CDR1 is SGHRS and CDR2 YFSETQ. V was trimmed by 4 bases and J by 5 bases, leaving 12 bases between them. The CDR3 has 14 amino acids. Here the CDR3 reads CASSPEVATGELFF. The CDR3 bases are TGCGCCAGCAGCCCGGAGGTAGCGACCGGGGAGCTGTTTTTT.